This entry features one TCR beta chain sequence. Its antigen is still unknown. Using immunoSEQ multiplex PCR, the repertoire was profiled, and TCRdb retains in-frame clones only, with some absent. The table records 25,000 to 35,000 clones, almost 85% of them present only once. These data originate in a study of a mutant IDH1 vaccine in newly diagnosed glioma. Looking at the study overall: Patients under treatment included around 60% males and about 38% females and had a mean age of around 43 years. Earlier care involved radiotherapy, temozolomide, or both, and the majority received both. Notes on the study in general: Pseudoprogression appeared unlinked to shifts in leading peripheral T cell clonotypes.

Time point described: baseline, week 1 (first vaccination visit). The treatment was: pre-vaccination baseline after standard-of-care therapy. Germline CDR1 SQVTM, CDR2 ANQGSEA. V trimming: 3 bases; J trimming: 4 bases; junction bases outside the gene matches: 5. The CDR3 has 13 amino acids. The receptor's source is a man younger than 40 with glioma. Sequenced material: PBMCs, taken from a glioma patient treated with radiotherapy, temozolomide or both. V and J are TRBV29-1 and TRBJ2-5; 7 positions agree with TRBD1. In DNA, the CDR3 is TGCAGCGTTGATGCCAGGGGGACAGAGACCCAGTACTTC. It is translated as CSVDARGTETQYF.